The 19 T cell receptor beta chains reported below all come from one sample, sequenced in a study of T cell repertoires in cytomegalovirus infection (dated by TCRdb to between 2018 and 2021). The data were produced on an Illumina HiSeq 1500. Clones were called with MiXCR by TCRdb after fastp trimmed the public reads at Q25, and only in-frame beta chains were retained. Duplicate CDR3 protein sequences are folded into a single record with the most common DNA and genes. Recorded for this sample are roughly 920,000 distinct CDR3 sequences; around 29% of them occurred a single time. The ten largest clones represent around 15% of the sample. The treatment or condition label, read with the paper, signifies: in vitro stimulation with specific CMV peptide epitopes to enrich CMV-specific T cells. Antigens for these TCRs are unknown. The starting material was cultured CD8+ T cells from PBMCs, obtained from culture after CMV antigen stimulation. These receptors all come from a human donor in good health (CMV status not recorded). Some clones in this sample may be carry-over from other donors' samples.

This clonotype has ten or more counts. CDR3 residues: CASSLSGRETQYF. CDR3 sequence (DNA): TGTGCCAGCAGTTTGTCAGGGCGGGAGACCCAGTACTTC. The J gene is TRBJ2-5, the V gene TRBV27, with D perhaps matching TRBD1 (5 bases). The CDR3 length is 13 residues. Trimming took off 3 bases at V and 5 bases at J, with 10 bases between the two ends. Germline values: CDR1 MNHEY, CDR2 SMNVEV (reference sequence).

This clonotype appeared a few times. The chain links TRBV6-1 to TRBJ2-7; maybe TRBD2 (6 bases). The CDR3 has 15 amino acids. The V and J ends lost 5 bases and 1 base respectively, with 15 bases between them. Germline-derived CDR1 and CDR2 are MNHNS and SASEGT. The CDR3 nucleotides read TGTGCCAGCAGTACCCGGAGGGGCGCTTCCTACGAGCAGTACTTC. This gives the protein CASSTRRGASYEQYF.

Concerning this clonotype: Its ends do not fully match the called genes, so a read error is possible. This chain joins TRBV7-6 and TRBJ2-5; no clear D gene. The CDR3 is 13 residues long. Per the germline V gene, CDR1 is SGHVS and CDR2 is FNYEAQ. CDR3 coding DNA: TGTGCCAGCAACTTACCAGCACAAGAGACCCAGTACTTC. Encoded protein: CASNLPAQETQYF.

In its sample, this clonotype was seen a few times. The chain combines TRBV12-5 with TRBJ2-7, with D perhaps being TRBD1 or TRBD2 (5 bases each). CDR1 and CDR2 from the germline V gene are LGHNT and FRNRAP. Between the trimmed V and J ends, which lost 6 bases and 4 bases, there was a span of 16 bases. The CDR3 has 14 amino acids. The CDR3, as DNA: TGTGCTAGTGGCTCCGGGACGGTCTTTTACGAGCAGTACTTC. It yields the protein CASGSGTVFYEQYF.

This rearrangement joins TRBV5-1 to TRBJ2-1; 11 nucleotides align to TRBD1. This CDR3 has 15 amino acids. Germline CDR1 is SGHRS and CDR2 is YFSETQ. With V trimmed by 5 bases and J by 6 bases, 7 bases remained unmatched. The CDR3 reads CASRTGTGGINEQFF. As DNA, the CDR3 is TGCGCCAGCAGAACGGGGACAGGGGGAATCAATGAGCAGTTCTTC.

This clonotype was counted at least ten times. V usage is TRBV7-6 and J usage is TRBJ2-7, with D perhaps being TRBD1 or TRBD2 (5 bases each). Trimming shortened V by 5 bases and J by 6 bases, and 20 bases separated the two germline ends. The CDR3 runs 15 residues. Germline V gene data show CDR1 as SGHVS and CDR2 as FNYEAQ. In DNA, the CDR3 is TGTGCCAGCAGCACTGGGGACGAGCCGGTTCTCGAGCAGTACTTC. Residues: CASSTGDEPVLEQYF.

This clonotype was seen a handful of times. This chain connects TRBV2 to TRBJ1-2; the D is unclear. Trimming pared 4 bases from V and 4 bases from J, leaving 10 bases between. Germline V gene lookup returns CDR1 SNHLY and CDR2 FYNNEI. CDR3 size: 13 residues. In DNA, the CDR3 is TGTGCCAGCAGTGGGAGGGTTATCTATGGCTACACCTTC. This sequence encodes CASSGRVIYGYTF.

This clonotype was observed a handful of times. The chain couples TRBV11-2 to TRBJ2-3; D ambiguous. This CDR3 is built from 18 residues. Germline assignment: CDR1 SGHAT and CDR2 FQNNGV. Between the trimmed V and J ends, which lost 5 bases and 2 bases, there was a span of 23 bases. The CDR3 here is CASSPAVIVGHFTDTQYF. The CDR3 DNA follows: TGTGCCAGCAGCCCGGCCGTGATAGTCGGGCATTTCACAGATACGCAGTATTTT.

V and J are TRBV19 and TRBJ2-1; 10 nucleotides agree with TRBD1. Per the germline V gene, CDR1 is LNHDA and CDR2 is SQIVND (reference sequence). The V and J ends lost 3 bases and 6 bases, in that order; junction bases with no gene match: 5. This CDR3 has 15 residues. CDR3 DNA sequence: TGTGCCAGTAGTATCCTCCGGGACAGGGGCAATGAGCAGTTCTTC. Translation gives CASSILRDRGNEQFF.

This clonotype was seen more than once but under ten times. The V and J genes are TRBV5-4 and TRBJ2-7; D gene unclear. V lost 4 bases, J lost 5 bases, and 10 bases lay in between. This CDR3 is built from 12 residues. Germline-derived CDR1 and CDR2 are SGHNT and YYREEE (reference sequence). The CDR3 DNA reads TGTGCCAGCAGCCGCTCTAGTGACGAGCAGTACTTC. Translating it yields CASSRSSDEQYF.

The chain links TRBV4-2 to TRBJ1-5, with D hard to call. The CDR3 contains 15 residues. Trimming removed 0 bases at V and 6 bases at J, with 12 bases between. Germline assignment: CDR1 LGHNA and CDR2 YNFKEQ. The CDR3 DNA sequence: TGTGCCAGCAGCCAAGAATCGGGGTTAAGTCAGCCCCAGCATTTT. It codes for CASSQESGLSQPQHF.

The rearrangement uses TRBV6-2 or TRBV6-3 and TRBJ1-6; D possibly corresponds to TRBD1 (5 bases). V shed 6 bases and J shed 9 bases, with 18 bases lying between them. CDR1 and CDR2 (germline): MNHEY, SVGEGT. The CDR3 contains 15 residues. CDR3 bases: TGTGCCAGCAGCCACGGGGGTTCAGGGAGTTCACCCCTCCACTTT. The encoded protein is CASSHGGSGSSPLHF.

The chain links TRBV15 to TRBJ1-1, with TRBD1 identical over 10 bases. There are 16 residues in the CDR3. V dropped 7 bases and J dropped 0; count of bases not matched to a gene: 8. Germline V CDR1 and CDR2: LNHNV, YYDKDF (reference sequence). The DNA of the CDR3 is TGTGCCACCATGACAGGGGGCGATGTCATGAACACTGAAGCTTTCTTT. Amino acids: CATMTGGDVMNTEAFF.

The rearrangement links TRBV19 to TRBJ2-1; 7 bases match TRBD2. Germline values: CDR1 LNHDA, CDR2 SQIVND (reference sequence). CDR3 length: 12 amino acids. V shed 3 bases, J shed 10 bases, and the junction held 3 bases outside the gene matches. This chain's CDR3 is CASSIAGDEQFF. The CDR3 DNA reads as TGTGCCAGTAGTATCGCGGGGGACGAGCAGTTCTTC. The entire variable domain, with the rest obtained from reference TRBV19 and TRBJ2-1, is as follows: DGGITQSPKYLFRKEGQNVTLSCEQNLNHDAMYWYRQDPGQGLRLIYYSQIVNDFQKGDIAEGYSVSREKKESFPLTVTSAQKNPTAFYLCASSIAGDEQFFGPGTRLTVL.

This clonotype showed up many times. CDR3 sequence reads: CASSLSVQLNTEAFF. CDR3 DNA sequence: TGTGCCAGCAGCTTATCCGTACAGCTGAACACTGAAGCTTTCTTT. The chain uses TRBV7-8 and TRBJ1-1; D ambiguous. Germline V gene lookup returns CDR1 SGHVS and CDR2 FQNEAQ. This CDR3 spans 15 amino acids. V lost 2 bases and J lost 0, with 10 bases in between.

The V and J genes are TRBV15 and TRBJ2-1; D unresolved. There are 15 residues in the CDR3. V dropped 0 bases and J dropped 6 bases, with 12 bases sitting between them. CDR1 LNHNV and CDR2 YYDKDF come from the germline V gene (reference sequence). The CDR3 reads CATSRDRARINEQFF. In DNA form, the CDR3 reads TGTGCCACCAGCAGAGATAGAGCCCGAATCAATGAGCAGTTCTTC.

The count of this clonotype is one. CDR3 region: CASESTVPYEQYF. DNA of the CDR3: TGTGCCAGCGAGTCGACGGTCCCCTACGAGCAGTACTTC. This chain connects TRBV2 to TRBJ2-7; D is unclear. This CDR3 contains 13 residues. The V end was cut by 8 bases, the J end by 2 bases, with 13 bases between. From germline, CDR1 is SNHLY and CDR2 FYNNEI. The entire variable domain, with the rest obtained from reference TRBV2 and TRBJ2-7, is as follows: EPEVTQTPSHQVTQMGQEVILRCVPISNHLYFYWYRQILGQKVEFLVSFYNNEISEKSEIFDDQFSVERPDGSNFTLKIRSTKLEDSAMYFCASESTVPYEQYFGPGTRLTVT.

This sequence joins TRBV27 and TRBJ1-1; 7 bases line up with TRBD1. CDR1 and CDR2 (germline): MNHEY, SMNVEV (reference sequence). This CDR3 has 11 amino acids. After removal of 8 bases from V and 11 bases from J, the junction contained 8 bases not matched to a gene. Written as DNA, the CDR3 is TGTGCCAGCCGCCAGGGGGGGCGGGCTTTCTTT. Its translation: CASRQGGRAFF.

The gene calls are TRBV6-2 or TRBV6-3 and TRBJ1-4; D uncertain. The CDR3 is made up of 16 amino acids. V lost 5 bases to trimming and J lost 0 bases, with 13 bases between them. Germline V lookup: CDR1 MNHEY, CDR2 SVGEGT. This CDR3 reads CASSLDSTATNEKLFF. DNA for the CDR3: TGTGCCAGCAGTCTCGACTCTACTGCAACTAATGAAAAACTGTTTTTT.